This T cell receptor beta chain was sequenced in a study of T cell repertoires in cytomegalovirus infection. Whole-study context: Both a matching HLA type and CMV infection were indicated by public TCR beta signatures.

This clonotype was detected a few times. What it recognizes is unknown. Germline CDR1 is SNHLY and CDR2 is FYNNEI. CDR3 length equals 14 residues. V was clipped by 1 base and J by 2 bases, with 8 bases between them. TCRdb independently ran MiXCR on the reads; one entry per CDR3 protein. Altogether about 100,000 distinct CDR3 sequences are present, over 25% being singletons, with the ten largest covering less than 75%. The sequencing here drew on CD8+ T cells from cultured PBMCs, taken from culture after CMV antigen stimulation. The genes are TRBV2 and TRBJ1-1, with no clear D. The receptor's source is a human donor in good health (CMV status not recorded). Some clones in this sample may be carry-over from other donors' samples. The CDR3 loop is CASSEVAGNTEAFF. DNA for the CDR3: TGTGCCAGCAGTGAAGTGGCAGGCAACACTGAAGCTTTCTTT. Full variable domain (missing parts from reference TRBV2 and TRBJ1-1): EPEVTQTPSHQVTQMGQEVILRCVPISNHLYFYWYRQILGQKVEFLVSFYNNEISEKSEIFDDQFSVERPDGSNFTLKIRSTKLEDSAMYFCASSEVAGNTEAFFGQGTRLTVV.